This passage covers 23 T cell receptor beta chains from one sample sequenced in a study of blood T cell repertoires in COVID-19. Here immunoSEQ multiplex PCR was the method, and the copy in TCRdb shows in-frame clones only, minus some. This table holds 250,000 to 350,000 clones, about 90% found once. The sequenced material came from peripheral blood. Every receptor here comes from a woman aged 25 to 45 who had recovered from COVID-19.

The CDR3 DNA reads TGTGCCATCAGTCCCGCCCGGACTAGCGGGAGCCCCTACGAGCAGTACTTC. It encodes CAISPARTSGSPYEQYF. The V and J genes are TRBV10-3 and TRBJ2-7; 13 nucleotides align to TRBD2. The V and J ends lost 5 bases and 2 bases, in that order; junction bases with no gene match: 9. The V gene's germline CDR1 is ENHRY and CDR2 SYGVKD. The CDR3 runs to 17 residues.

V gene TRBV11-2 combines with J gene TRBJ1-1; D perhaps matches TRBD1 (5 bases). V shed 1 base and J shed 0 bases, with 18 bases lying between them. There are 18 residues in the CDR3. Germline loops: CDR1 SGHAT, CDR2 FQNNGV. The CDR3 protein is CASSLVKGRGSMNTEAFF. For the CDR3, the DNA is TGTGCCAGCAGCTTAGTAAAGGGGAGGGGAAGCATGAACACTGAAGCTTTCTTT. The full variable domain, its missing parts supplied by reference TRBV11-2 and TRBJ1-1, is EAGVAQSPRYKIIEKRQSVAFWCNPISGHATLYWYQQILGQGPKLLIQFQNNGVVDDSQLPKDRFSAERLKGVDSTLKIQPAKLEDSAVYLCASSLVKGRGSMNTEAFFGQGTRLTVV.

The CDR3 spells CASSKRQEREQYF. For the CDR3, the DNA is TGTGCCAGCAGCAAAAGGCAGGAAAGGGAGCAGTACTTC. The V gene is TRBV21-1, the J gene TRBJ2-7; the DNA was not used to check the table's D call, TRBD1. TRBV21-1 is a recognized pseudogene. This CDR3 contains 13 residues.

This clone was seen a single time. This CDR3 is CASVTGQGKIQETQYF. CDR3 coding DNA: TGTGCCAGCGTCACCGGACAGGGCAAAATCCAAGAGACCCAGTACTTC. The V gene is TRBV2, the J gene TRBJ2-5; TRBD1 agrees at 8 bases. V lost 8 bases and J lost 1; bases outside the gene matches: 12. The germline V gene has CDR1 SNHLY and CDR2 FYNNEI. There are 16 residues in the CDR3. The full variable domain, with the rest looked up from reference TRBV2 and TRBJ2-5, is EPEVTQTPSHQVTQMGQEVILRCVPISNHLYFYWYRQILGQKVEFLVSFYNNEISEKSEIFDDQFSVERPDGSNFTLKIRSTKLEDSAMYFCASVTGQGKIQETQYFGPGTRLLVL.

The rearrangement uses TRBV12-5 and TRBJ1-5, with TRBD1 matching 8 bases. V shed 0 bases, J shed 8 bases, and the junction held 9 bases outside the gene matches. This CDR3 is 16 amino acids long. The germline gives CDR1 LGHNT, CDR2 FRNRAP. CDR3 nucleotide sequence: TGTGCTAGTGGTTTGGTAGAACGCAGGGGGCTTGAGCCCCAGCATTTT. This encodes CASGLVERRGLEPQHF.

The chain is built from TRBV7-2 and TRBJ1-5; D uncertain. The CDR3 sequence is 13 residues long. Germline V gene sequence: CDR1 SGHTA, CDR2 FQGNSA. V shed 5 bases and J shed 5 bases, with 10 bases lying between them. CDR3 region: CASSPNQYQPQHF. As DNA, the CDR3 is TGTGCCAGCAGCCCGAATCAGTATCAGCCCCAGCATTTT. Full variable domain (outside the CDR3, taken from reference TRBV7-2 and TRBJ1-5): GAGVSQSPSNKVTEKGKDVELRCDPISGHTALYWYRQSLGQGLEFLIYFQGNSAPDKSGLPSDRFSAERTGGSVSTLTIQRTQQEDSAVYLCASSPNQYQPQHFGDGTRLSIL.

This clone was seen once. The V gene is TRBV6-5, the J gene TRBJ2-3, with 11 bases aligning to TRBD2. Germline trimming cut 6 bases from V and 6 bases from J; bases unmatched to any gene: 8. This CDR3 has 15 residues. In germline, CDR1 is MNHEY, CDR2 SVGAGI. The CDR3 is CASSQLAGDYDTQYF. CDR3 DNA sequence: TGTGCCAGCAGCCAACTAGCGGGGGATTATGATACGCAGTATTTT.

The chain joins TRBV2 to TRBJ1-4, with 8 positions matching TRBD1. Per the germline V gene, CDR1 is SNHLY and CDR2 is FYNNEI. Trimming at V came to 8 bases and at J to 2 bases, leaving 10 bases not matched to a gene. This CDR3 region has 16 residues. The CDR3 here is CASVWTGRTTNEKLFF. The DNA of the CDR3 is TGTGCCAGCGTTTGGACAGGGAGGACGACTAATGAAAAACTGTTTTTT.

This clone is a singleton in its sample. CDR3 DNA sequence: TGTGCCAGCAGTTTGAGGAACACTGAAGCTTTCTTT. Translated, it gives CASSLRNTEAFF. The chain is built from TRBV2 and TRBJ1-1, with D uncertain. This CDR3 region has 12 residues. The V and J ends lost 5 bases and 1 base respectively, with 5 bases between them. CDR1 and CDR2 (germline): SNHLY, FYNNEI.

The gene calls are TRBV5-6 and TRBJ2-5; perhaps TRBD1 as D (6 bases). Per the germline V gene, CDR1 is SGHDT and CDR2 is YYEEEE. The CDR3 sequence is 13 residues long. Deletions cut 7 bases from V and 5 bases from J, with 15 bases between. CDR3 amino acids: CASSQGLWETQYF. The DNA for the CDR3 is TGTGCCAGCTCCCAGGGGCTGTGGGAGACCCAGTACTTC. The variable domain in full, with the rest retrieved from reference TRBV5-6 and TRBJ2-5, is DAGVTQSPTHLIKTRGQQVTLRCSPKSGHDTVSWYQQALGQGPQFIFQYYEEEERQRGNFPDRFSGHQFPNYSSELNVNALLLGDSALYLCASSQGLWETQYFGPGTRLLVL.

The rearrangement joins TRBV6-6 to TRBJ2-7; 11 nucleotides line up with TRBD2. The V and J ends lost 6 bases and 1 base, in that order; junction bases with no gene match: 5. CDR1 MNHNY and CDR2 SVGAGI come from the germline V gene (reference sequence). This CDR3 has 15 amino acids. The CDR3 bases are TGTGCCAGCAGCTCCCTAGCGGGAGGATCCTACGAGCAGTACTTC. Translating gives CASSSLAGGSYEQYF.

This chain links TRBV10-1 with TRBJ2-7; D is ambiguous. The CDR3 totals 13 residues. V was pared by 0 bases and J by 10 bases, with 13 bases between. The germline V gene encodes CDR1 WNHNN and CDR2 SYGVQD (reference sequence). The CDR3 loop is CASSESMKTPQYF. CDR3 sequence (DNA): TGCGCCAGCAGTGAGTCAATGAAGACTCCCCAGTACTTC.

V usage is TRBV5-6 and J usage is TRBJ2-7; tentatively, D is TRBD1 (6 bases). CDR3 length equals 17 residues. Germline V gives CDR1 SGHDT, CDR2 YYEEEE. V shed 0 bases and J shed 1 base, with 17 bases lying between them. The CDR3 loop is CASSLGAGTLFSYEQYF. The CDR3, as DNA: TGTGCCAGCAGCTTGGGTGCCGGGACACTGTTTTCCTACGAGCAGTACTTC.

The chain combines TRBV4-1 with TRBJ1-2; D possibly corresponds to TRBD1 (6 bases). This CDR3 contains 17 residues. CDR1 MGHRA and CDR2 YSYEKL come from the germline V gene. Deletions cut 3 bases from V and 5 bases from J, with 22 bases between. CDR3 residues: CASSQSHRDLGGYGYTF. The CDR3 region has the DNA TGCGCCAGCAGCCAGAGCCACAGGGACCTAGGCGGTTATGGCTACACCTTC.

This clone was seen more than once but under ten times. The chain uses TRBV2 and TRBJ1-3; D uncertain. The ends were cut back, 6 bases at V and 2 bases at J, with 8 bases in the middle. Germline V gene lookup returns CDR1 SNHLY and CDR2 FYNNEI. This CDR3 is built from 13 residues. This CDR3 is CASRREAGNTIYF. In nucleotides, the CDR3 is TGTGCCAGCAGGAGGGAAGCTGGAAACACCATATATTTT.

In nucleotides, the CDR3 is TGTGCCAGCAGCGTGAGCGGGGTATTCTCCTACGAGCAGTACTTC. Protein: CASSVSGVFSYEQYF. This sequence joins TRBV7-2 and TRBJ2-7, with 7 bases that match TRBD2. J was trimmed by 0 bases and V by 5 bases; bases with no gene match: 7. Germline V gene sequence: CDR1 SGHTA, CDR2 FQGNSA. This CDR3 has 15 residues.

The chain combines TRBV30 with TRBJ2-5, with D tentatively TRBD1 (5 bases). The V gene's germline CDR1 is GTSNPN and CDR2 SVGIG (reference sequence). Trimming removed 4 bases from V and 2 bases from J, with 11 bases in between. The CDR3 contains 13 residues. The CDR3 loop reads CAWNPNRQETQYF. CDR3 bases: TGTGCCTGGAATCCGAACAGGCAAGAGACCCAGTACTTC.

This sequence joins TRBV15 and TRBJ2-3, with TRBD1 identical over 9 bases. Germline CDR1 and CDR2: LNHNV and YYDKDF (reference sequence). There are 17 residues in the CDR3. V was clipped by 0 bases and J by 4 bases; unmatched bases: 8. In DNA form, the CDR3 reads TGTGCCACCAGCAGAGATCAACAGGGGGCGGGGGCAGATACGCAGTATTTT. It codes for CATSRDQQGAGADTQYF.

The genes are TRBV18 and TRBJ2-3; 10 nucleotides match TRBD1. This CDR3 has 15 amino acids. The germline gives CDR1 KGHSH, CDR2 LQKENI. V dropped 3 bases and J dropped 5; count of bases not matched to a gene: 5. CDR3 in amino acids: CASSPSTGGEDTQYF. The CDR3 DNA sequence: TGTGCCAGCTCACCGTCGACAGGGGGCGAAGATACGCAGTATTTT.

V gene TRBV18 combines with J gene TRBJ2-2; 9 bases match TRBD1. Germline CDR1 and CDR2: KGHSH and LQKENI. This CDR3 region has 15 residues. V shed 3 bases and J 4 bases; nucleotides not matched to a gene: 3. The CDR3, as DNA: TGTGCCAGCTCACCGGGGACAGGGCTCACCGGGGAGCTGTTTTTT. This translates into CASSPGTGLTGELFF. The full variable domain, with the rest looked up from reference TRBV18 and TRBJ2-2, is NAGVMQNPRHLVRRRGQEARLRCSPMKGHSHVYWYRQLPEEGLKFMVYLQKENIIDESGMPKERFSAEFPKEGPSILRIQQVVRGDSAAYFCASSPGTGLTGELFFGEGSRLTVL.

This sequence joins TRBV5-6 and TRBJ2-1; 12 bases map to TRBD2. The CDR3 loop spans 14 amino acids. Germline V CDR1 and CDR2: SGHDT, YYEEEE. The V and J ends lost 3 bases and 14 bases, in that order; junction bases with no gene match: 9. As DNA, the CDR3 is TGTGCCAGCAGCTCGGGACTAGCGGGTCCGGAGGAGTTCTTC. Protein product: CASSSGLAGPEEFF.

Of note for this clone: Other DNA sequences in the sample encode the same CDR3. The chain uses TRBV27 and TRBJ2-1; tentatively, D is TRBD1 (6 bases). The CDR3 totals 15 residues. Germline CDR1 is MNHEY and CDR2 is SMNVEV (reference sequence). The germline V and J ends were trimmed by 3 bases and 2 bases, with 11 bases remaining between them. The CDR3 DNA reads as TGTGCCAGCAGTTTGGGGGCAGGACCCTACAATGAGCAGTTCTTC. It yields the protein CASSLGAGPYNEQFF.

The CDR3 DNA reads as TGTGCCAGCAGCTTTTCGGGGTCCTACAATGAGCAGTTCTTC. It codes for CASSFSGSYNEQFF. The rearrangement links TRBV7-8 to TRBJ2-1, with D possibly TRBD2 on 5 matching bases. CDR3 length: 14 amino acids. Trimming removed 3 bases at V and 1 base at J, with 7 bases between. Per germline, CDR1 SGHVS and CDR2 FQNEAQ. The full variable domain, completed using reference TRBV7-8 and TRBJ2-1, is GAGVSQSPRYKVAKRGQDVALRCDPISGHVSLFWYQQALGQGPEFLTYFQNEAQLDKSGLPSDRFFAERPEGSVSTLKIQRTQQEDSAVYLCASSFSGSYNEQFFGPGTRLTVL.